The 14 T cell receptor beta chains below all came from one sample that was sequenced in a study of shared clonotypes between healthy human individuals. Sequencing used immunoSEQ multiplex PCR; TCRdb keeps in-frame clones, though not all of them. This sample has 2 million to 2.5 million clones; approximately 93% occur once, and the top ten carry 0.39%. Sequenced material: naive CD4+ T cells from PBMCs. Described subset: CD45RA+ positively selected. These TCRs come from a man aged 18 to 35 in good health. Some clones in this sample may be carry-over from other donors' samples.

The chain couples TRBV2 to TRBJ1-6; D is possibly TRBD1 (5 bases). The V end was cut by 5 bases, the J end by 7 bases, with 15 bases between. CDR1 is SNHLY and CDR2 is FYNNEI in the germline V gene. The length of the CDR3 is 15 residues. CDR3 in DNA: TGTGCCAGCAGTTCTCGGCAGGGAGTGAATTCACCCCTCCACTTT. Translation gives CASSSRQGVNSPLHF.

The chain's CDR3 is CASSRQGGNEKLFF. Here the CDR3 DNA reads TGTGCCAGCAGCAGACAGGGGGGGAATGAAAAACTGTTTTTT. The chain joins TRBV9 to TRBJ1-4; 9 bases align to TRBD1. The CDR3 loop spans 14 amino acids. Trimming took 4 bases from V and 5 from J; bases not matched to a gene: 3. Per germline, CDR1 SGDLS and CDR2 YYNGEE.

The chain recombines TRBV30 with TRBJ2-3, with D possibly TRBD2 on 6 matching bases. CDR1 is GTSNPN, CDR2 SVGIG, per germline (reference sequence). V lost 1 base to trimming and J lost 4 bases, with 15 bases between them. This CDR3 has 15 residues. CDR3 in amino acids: CAWSGDSSTPDTQYF. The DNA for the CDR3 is TGTGCCTGGAGTGGGGACTCTTCGACTCCAGATACGCAGTATTTT. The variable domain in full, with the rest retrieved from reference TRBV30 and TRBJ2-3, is SQTIHQWPATLVQPVGSPLSLECTVEGTSNPNLYWYRQAAGRGLQLLFYSVGIGQISSEVPQNLSASRPQDRQFILSSKKLLLSDSGFYLCAWSGDSSTPDTQYFGPGTRLTVL.

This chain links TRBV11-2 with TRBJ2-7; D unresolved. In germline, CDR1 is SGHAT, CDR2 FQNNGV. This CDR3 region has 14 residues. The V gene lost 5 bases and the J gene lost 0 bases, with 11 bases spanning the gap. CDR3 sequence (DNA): TGTGCCAGCAGCCCCTCTACTATCTCCTACGAGCAGTACTTC. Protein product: CASSPSTISYEQYF.

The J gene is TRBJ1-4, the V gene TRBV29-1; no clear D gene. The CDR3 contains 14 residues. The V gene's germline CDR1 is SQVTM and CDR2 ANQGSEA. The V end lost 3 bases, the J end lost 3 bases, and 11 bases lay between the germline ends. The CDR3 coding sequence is TGCAGCGTTGACCCCAGACCAGCTAATGAAAAACTGTTTTTT. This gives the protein CSVDPRPANEKLFF.

CDR3 sequence (DNA): TGTGCCAGCAGTTATACAGGGGGCGGCTACGAGCAGTACTTC. It specifies CASSYTGGGYEQYF. This chain connects TRBV28 to TRBJ2-7; 9 nucleotides agree with TRBD1. The germline V gene encodes CDR1 MDHEN and CDR2 SYDVKM. The CDR3 has 14 amino acids. Germline trimming cut 4 bases from V and 3 bases from J; bases unmatched to any gene: 4.

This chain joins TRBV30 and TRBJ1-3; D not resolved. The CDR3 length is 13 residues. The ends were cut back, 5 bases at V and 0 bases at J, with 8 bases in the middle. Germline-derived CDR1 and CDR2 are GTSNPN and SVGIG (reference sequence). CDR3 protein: CAWEEISGNTIYF. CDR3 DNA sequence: TGTGCCTGGGAGGAGATCTCTGGAAACACCATATATTTT.

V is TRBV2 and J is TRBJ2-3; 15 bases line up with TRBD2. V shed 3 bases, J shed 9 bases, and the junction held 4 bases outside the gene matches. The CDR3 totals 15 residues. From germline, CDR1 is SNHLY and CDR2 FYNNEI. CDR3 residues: CASSDQGLAGGTQYF. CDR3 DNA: TGTGCCAGCAGTGATCAGGGACTAGCGGGAGGCACGCAGTATTTT.

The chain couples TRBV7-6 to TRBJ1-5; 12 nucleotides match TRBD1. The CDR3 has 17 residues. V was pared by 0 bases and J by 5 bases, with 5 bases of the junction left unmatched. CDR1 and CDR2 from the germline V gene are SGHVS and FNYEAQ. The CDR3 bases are TGTGCCAGCAGCTTAGCTCCGGGACAGGGGGCCTATCAGCCCCAGCATTTT. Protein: CASSLAPGQGAYQPQHF.

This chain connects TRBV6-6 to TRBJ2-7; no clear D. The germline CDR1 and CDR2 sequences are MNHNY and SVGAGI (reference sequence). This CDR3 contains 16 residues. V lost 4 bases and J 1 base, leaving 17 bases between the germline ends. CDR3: CASSLYDLDSSYEQYF. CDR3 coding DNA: TGTGCCAGCAGTTTATACGACCTCGACTCTTCCTACGAGCAGTACTTC.

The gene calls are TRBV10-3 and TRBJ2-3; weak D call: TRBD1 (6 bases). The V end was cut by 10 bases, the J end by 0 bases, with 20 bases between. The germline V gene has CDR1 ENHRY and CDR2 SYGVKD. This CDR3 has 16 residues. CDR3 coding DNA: TGTGCCACCCACCTTTCAAAAGACAGGAGCACAGATACGCAGTATTTT. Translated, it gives CATHLSKDRSTDTQYF.

The CDR3: CASEATDTQYF. CDR3 sequence (DNA): TGTGCCAGCGAGGCGACAGATACGCAGTATTTT. The V and J genes are TRBV2 and TRBJ2-3; D not resolved. The CDR3 runs to 11 residues. The V and J ends lost 8 bases and 3 bases respectively, with 6 bases between them. Germline loops: CDR1 SNHLY, CDR2 FYNNEI.

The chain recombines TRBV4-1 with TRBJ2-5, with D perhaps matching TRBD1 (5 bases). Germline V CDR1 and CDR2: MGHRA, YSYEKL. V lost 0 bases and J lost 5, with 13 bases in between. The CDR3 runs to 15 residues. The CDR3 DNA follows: TGCGCCAGCAGCCAAGATTTTGCAGGGTTTGAGACCCAGTACTTC. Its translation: CASSQDFAGFETQYF.

The CDR3 sequence: CASSLSGTDRTYEQYF. CDR3 nucleotide sequence: TGCGCCAGCAGCTTGTCGGGCACCGACCGTACCTACGAGCAGTACTTC. The gene calls are TRBV5-1 and TRBJ2-7; D call uncertain. Deletions cut 1 base from V and 2 bases from J, with 16 bases between. The CDR3 extends over 16 amino acids. Germline CDR1 and CDR2: SGHRS and YFSETQ.